This paragraph covers one T cell receptor (beta chain) sequence. The antigen remains undetermined. This sample was taken from a study of post-analysis software for immune sequencing data. For the study at large: Patients had relapsing-remitting, secondary progressive or progressive-relapsing multiple sclerosis; some lacked subtype. Study-level points and caveats: Significantly lower normalized Chao1 diversity was found in patients with multiple sclerosis relative to controls. Clustering by F measure revealed strong co-clustering among samples prepared together in one batch. When patients were compared with controls, roughly five TRBV segments were more frequent, TRBV5-6, TRBV5-1 and TRBV20-1 among them.

Sequencing libraries made from TCR beta cDNA carried unique molecular identifiers. Roughly 450,000 cDNA molecules came from about 1 to 10 million T cells. From the PCR reads, TCRdb called clonotypes with MiXCR, one entry per CDR3 protein. The repertoire holds about 770,000 distinct CDR3 sequences, with around 42% as singletons. Trimming cost V 0 bases and J 0 bases, with 6 bases left between them. The germline CDR1 and CDR2 sequences are DFQATT and SNEGSKA (reference sequence). The CDR3 sequence is 13 residues long. The rearrangement uses TRBV20-1 and TRBJ2-7, with no clear D. The source of this sequence is a girl aged 5 to 17 with multiple sclerosis. Sequenced input: blood. The CDR3 reads CSARDSGSYEQYF. CDR3 sequence (DNA): TGCAGTGCTAGAGATTCAGGCTCCTACGAGCAGTACTTC.